This T cell receptor beta chain was retrieved from a study of CD39 and CD103 CD8 tumor-infiltrating T cells. Study background: Repertoire comparisons were shown for four patients, including a melanoma patient.

Generated by immunoSEQ multiplex PCR, the TCRdb table keeps only in-frame clones and is missing some. The sample has more than 950 clones, about 34% seen once. T lymphocytes were negatively selected, with EpCAM beads added for tumor-infiltrating lymphocytes. Sorted CD3+CD4-CD8+CD45RA- TILs were divided into DN, SP and DP by CD39 and CD103. Trimming removed 3 bases at V and 3 bases at J, with 17 bases between. Germline V gives CDR1 SGHRS, CDR2 YFSETQ. The CDR3 has 16 amino acids. This clone was detected a few times. Input material: CD39- CD103- CD8+ T cells sorted from the tumor. Indicated subset: CD103-CD39- double-negative CD45RA- CD8 T cells. V and J are TRBV5-1 and TRBJ2-3; D not resolved. The receptor was isolated from a human donor with melanoma. The CDR3 here is CASSSDGMRSTDTQYF. The CDR3 DNA reads TGCGCCAGCAGCTCCGACGGTATGCGCTCGACAGATACGCAGTATTTT.